A selection of T cell receptor beta chains follows, all from one sample in a study of OX40 agonist ivuxolimab in advanced cancers. The data were produced by immunoSEQ multiplex PCR, yet TCRdb's version contains in-frame clones alone and is incomplete. The sample lists roughly 67,000 clones; nearly 85% were seen once. The sequencing used CD4+ or CD8+ T cells sorted from blood, collected in a trial of the OX40 agonist ivuxolimab. These receptor sequences come from an adult with an advanced solid tumor such as melanoma, head and neck, liver or kidney cancer. The CDR3 runs from the conserved cysteine through the conserved F or W. Fields, in order: J gene, clone size, CDR3 length, D gene, V gene, CDR3 protein, CDR3 DNA. D genes are given only for firm matches. Clone size is not always given. Where it is, it says once, few, many or a class for expanded clones.

j_call: TRBJ2-1
clone_size: once
cdr3_length: 13
d_call: TRBD2
v_call: TRBV5-4
cdr3_aa: CASSLQEAGGQFF
cdr3_nt: TGTGCCAGCAGCTTGCAGGAAGCGGGGGGGCAGTTCTTC

j_call: TRBJ2-1
clone_size: few
cdr3_length: 16
d_call: TRBD2
v_call: TRBV2
cdr3_aa: CASSDRTSGAYNEQFF
cdr3_nt: TGTGCCAGCAGTGATCGGACTAGCGGAGCCTACAATGAGCAGTTCTTC

j_call: TRBJ2-1
clone_size: .
cdr3_length: 16
d_call: TRBD2
v_call: TRBV7-2
cdr3_aa: CASSLSAAGGFNEQFF
cdr3_nt: TGTGCCAGCAGCTTATCGGCAGCGGGGGGTTTCAATGAGCAGTTCTTC

j_call: TRBJ1-1
clone_size: .
cdr3_length: 16
d_call: .
v_call: TRBV5-6
cdr3_aa: CASSLFDGQMNTEAFF
cdr3_nt: TGTGCCAGCAGCTTGTTTGATGGACAAATGAACACTGAAGCTTTCTTT

j_call: TRBJ2-7
clone_size: .
cdr3_length: 14
d_call: .
v_call: TRBV7-2
cdr3_aa: CASSPDWSSYEQYF
cdr3_nt: TGTGCCAGCAGCCCCGACTGGAGCTCCTACGAGCAGTACTTC

j_call: TRBJ1-2
clone_size: .
cdr3_length: 12
d_call: .
v_call: TRBV2
cdr3_aa: CASNGLNYGYTF
cdr3_nt: TGTGCCAGCAATGGGCTCAACTATGGCTACACCTTC

j_call: TRBJ2-5
clone_size: .
cdr3_length: 16
d_call: TRBD2
v_call: TRBV27
cdr3_aa: CASSPWWREGRETQYF
cdr3_nt: TGTGCCAGCAGTCCGTGGTGGCGGGAGGGCCGGGAGACCCAGTACTTC

j_call: TRBJ1-4
clone_size: .
cdr3_length: 13
d_call: .
v_call: TRBV5-8
cdr3_aa: CASSFARSEKLFF
cdr3_nt: TGTGCCAGCAGCTTTGCCAGGTCCGAAAAACTGTTTTTT

j_call: TRBJ2-1
clone_size: .
cdr3_length: 16
d_call: TRBD1
v_call: TRBV15
cdr3_aa: CATSRDRGTVYNEQFF
cdr3_nt: TGTGCCACCAGCAGAGATCGTGGGACAGTCTACAATGAGCAGTTCTTC

j_call: TRBJ2-5
clone_size: .
cdr3_length: 16
d_call: TRBD1
v_call: TRBV5-1
cdr3_aa: CASSLSGQGGQETQYF
cdr3_nt: TGCGCCAGCAGCTTATCGGGACAGGGGGGCCAAGAGACCCAGTACTTC

j_call: TRBJ2-3
clone_size: .
cdr3_length: 14
d_call: .
v_call: TRBV4-2
cdr3_aa: CASSQDSGVYTQYF
cdr3_nt: TGTGCCAGCAGCCAAGATTCAGGGGTCTATACGCAGTATTTT

j_call: TRBJ2-1
clone_size: once
cdr3_length: 16
d_call: TRBD1
v_call: TRBV7-2
cdr3_aa: CASSRLGTESSNEQFF
cdr3_nt: TGTGCCAGCAGCCGCCTCGGGACAGAGTCTTCCAATGAGCAGTTCTTC

j_call: TRBJ1-1
clone_size: .
cdr3_length: 14
d_call: .
v_call: TRBV9
cdr3_aa: CASSVAGSNTEAFF
cdr3_nt: TGTGCCAGCAGCGTTGCCGGGTCTAACACTGAAGCTTTCTTT

j_call: TRBJ2-3
clone_size: .
cdr3_length: 15
d_call: TRBD2
v_call: TRBV7-3
cdr3_aa: CASSRERGHTDTQYF
cdr3_nt: TGTGCCAGCAGCCGCGAGCGGGGTCACACAGATACGCAGTATTTT

j_call: TRBJ2-7
clone_size: .
cdr3_length: 14
d_call: .
v_call: TRBV6-6
cdr3_aa: CASSYRDIYYEQYF
cdr3_nt: TGTGCCAGCAGTTACCGGGACATTTACTACGAGCAGTACTTC

j_call: TRBJ1-2
clone_size: .
cdr3_length: 13
d_call: .
v_call: TRBV2
cdr3_aa: CASSEREAYGYTF
cdr3_nt: TGTGCCAGCAGTGAAAGGGAGGCCTATGGCTACACCTTC

j_call: TRBJ2-3
clone_size: once
cdr3_length: 18
d_call: TRBD2
v_call: TRBV5-1
cdr3_aa: CASSSGLAGGRGTDTQYF
cdr3_nt: TGCGCCAGCAGCTCGGGACTAGCGGGGGGCCGGGGCACAGATACGCAGTATTTT

j_call: TRBJ1-4
clone_size: .
cdr3_length: 15
d_call: TRBD1
v_call: TRBV2
cdr3_aa: CASKAGGRLGEKLFF
cdr3_nt: TGTGCCAGCAAGGCAGGGGGCCGTTTGGGTGAAAAACTGTTTTTT

j_call: TRBJ1-1
clone_size: .
cdr3_length: 14
d_call: .
v_call: TRBV18
cdr3_aa: CASSRNTMDTEAFF
cdr3_nt: TGTGCCAGCTCGCGCAACACTATGGACACTGAAGCTTTCTTT

j_call: TRBJ2-7
clone_size: .
cdr3_length: 14
d_call: TRBD1
v_call: TRBV7-9
cdr3_aa: CASRSGQGSYEQYF
cdr3_nt: TGTGCCAGCAGATCCGGACAGGGGAGTTACGAGCAGTACTTC

j_call: TRBJ2-1
clone_size: .
cdr3_length: 13
d_call: .
v_call: TRBV4-3
cdr3_aa: CASSQEGLGEQFF
cdr3_nt: TGCGCCAGCAGCCAAGAGGGGCTAGGGGAGCAGTTCTTC

j_call: TRBJ1-1
clone_size: .
cdr3_length: 14
d_call: .
v_call: TRBV5-5
cdr3_aa: CASSLVHGAVEAFF
cdr3_nt: TGTGCCAGCAGCTTGGTCCATGGGGCGGTAGAAGCTTTCTTT

j_call: TRBJ2-2
clone_size: few
cdr3_length: 16
d_call: TRBD1
v_call: TRBV19
cdr3_aa: CASTRTGATGAGELFF
cdr3_nt: TGTGCCAGTACCCGGACAGGGGCGACGGGGGCCGGGGAGCTGTTTTTT

j_call: TRBJ1-1
clone_size: .
cdr3_length: 15
d_call: .
v_call: TRBV9
cdr3_aa: CASSSSPGANTEAFF
cdr3_nt: TGTGCCAGCAGCTCCAGTCCGGGAGCGAACACTGAAGCTTTCTTT

j_call: TRBJ2-1
clone_size: .
cdr3_length: 19
d_call: TRBD2
v_call: TRBV19
cdr3_aa: CASSIGGLAGGPSYNEQFF
cdr3_nt: TGTGCCAGTAGTATAGGGGGACTAGCGGGAGGACCCTCCTACAATGAGCAGTTCTTC